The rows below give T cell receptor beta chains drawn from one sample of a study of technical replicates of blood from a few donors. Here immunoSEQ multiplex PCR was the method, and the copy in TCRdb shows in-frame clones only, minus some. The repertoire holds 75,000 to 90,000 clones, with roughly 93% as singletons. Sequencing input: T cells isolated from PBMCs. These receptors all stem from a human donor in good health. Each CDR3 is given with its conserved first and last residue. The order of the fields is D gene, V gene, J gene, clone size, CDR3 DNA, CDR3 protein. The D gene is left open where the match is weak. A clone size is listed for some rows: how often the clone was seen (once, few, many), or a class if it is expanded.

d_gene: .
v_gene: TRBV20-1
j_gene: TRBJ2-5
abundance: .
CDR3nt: TGCAGCACTGGTCCCGGGGAGACCCAGTACTTC
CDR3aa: CSTGPGETQYF

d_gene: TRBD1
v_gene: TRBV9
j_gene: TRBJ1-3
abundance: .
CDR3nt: TGTGCCAGCAGCGGGGGACAGATTGGAAACACCATATATTTT
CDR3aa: CASSGGQIGNTIYF

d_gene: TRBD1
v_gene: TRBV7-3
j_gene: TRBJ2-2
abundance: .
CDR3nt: TGTGCCAGCAGCCCGGGACAGCCCACCGGGGAGCTGTTTTTT
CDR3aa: CASSPGQPTGELFF

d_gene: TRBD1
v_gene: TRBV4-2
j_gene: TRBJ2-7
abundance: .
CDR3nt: TGTGCCAGCAGCCACGGGACAGGGGGTACCTACGAGCAGTACTTC
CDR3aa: CASSHGTGGTYEQYF

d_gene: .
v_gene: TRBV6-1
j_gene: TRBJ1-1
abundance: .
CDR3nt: TGTGCCAGCAGTGAAATTGGGGGGTCCATGAACACTGAAGCTTTCTTT
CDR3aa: CASSEIGGSMNTEAFF

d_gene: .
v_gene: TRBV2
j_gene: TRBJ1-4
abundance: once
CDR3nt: TGTGCCAGCAGTGACCCTAGGGGGGGGAATGAAAAACTGTTTTTT
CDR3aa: CASSDPRGGNEKLFF

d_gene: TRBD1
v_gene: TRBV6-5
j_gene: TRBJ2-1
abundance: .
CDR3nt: TGTGCCAGCAGTTACCGACAGGGGGCTTACAATGAGCAGTTCTTC
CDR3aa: CASSYRQGAYNEQFF

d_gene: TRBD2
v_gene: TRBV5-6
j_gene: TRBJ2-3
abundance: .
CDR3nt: TGTGCCAGCAGCTTCAAGCGGGAGCCCACAGATACGCAGTATTTT
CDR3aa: CASSFKREPTDTQYF

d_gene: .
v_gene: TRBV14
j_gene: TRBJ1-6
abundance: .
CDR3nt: TGTGCCAGCAGCGCGGGTGGCGGGGCAAGTTCACCCCTCCACTTT
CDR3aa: CASSAGGGASSPLHF

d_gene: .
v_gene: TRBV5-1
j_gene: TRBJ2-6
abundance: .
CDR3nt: TGCGCCAGCACCCTCGCTCCAGTTTCTGGGGCCAACGTCCTGACTTTC
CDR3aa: CASTLAPVSGANVLTF

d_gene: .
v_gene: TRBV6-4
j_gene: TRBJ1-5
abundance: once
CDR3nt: TGTGCCAGCAGTGACGAGGGCCAGAATAGCAATCAGCCCCAGCATTTT
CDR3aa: CASSDEGQNSNQPQHF

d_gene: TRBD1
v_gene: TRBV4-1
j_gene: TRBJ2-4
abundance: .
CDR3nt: TGCGCCAGCAGCCCTTTCCCGGGACAGTTAGCCAAAAACATTCAGTACTTC
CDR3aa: CASSPFPGQLAKNIQYF

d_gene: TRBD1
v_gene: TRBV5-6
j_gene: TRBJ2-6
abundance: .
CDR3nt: TGTGCCAGCAGCCCGACAGGGTCCGGGGCCAACGTCCTGACTTTC
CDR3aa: CASSPTGSGANVLTF

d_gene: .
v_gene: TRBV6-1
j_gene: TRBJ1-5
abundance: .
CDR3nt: TGTGCCAGCAGTGAAGAGAGATATAGCAATCAGCCCCAGCATTTT
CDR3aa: CASSEERYSNQPQHF

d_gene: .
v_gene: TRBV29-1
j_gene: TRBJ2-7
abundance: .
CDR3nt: TGCAGCGTTGCGACACGACAAGAGGGTGACTCCTACGAGCAGTACTTC
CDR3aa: CSVATRQEGDSYEQYF

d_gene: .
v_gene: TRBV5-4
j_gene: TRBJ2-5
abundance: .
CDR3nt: TGTGCCAGCAGCTCCCTCATCGGGTCGGGAGAGACCCAGTACTTC
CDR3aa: CASSSLIGSGETQYF

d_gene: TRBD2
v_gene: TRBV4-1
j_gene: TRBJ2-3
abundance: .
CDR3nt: TGCGCCAGCAGCCCCCTAGCGGGGGGTCGGAATACAGATACGCAGTATTTT
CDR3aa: CASSPLAGGRNTDTQYF

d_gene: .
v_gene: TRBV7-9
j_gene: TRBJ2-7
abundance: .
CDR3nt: TGTGCCAGCAGCTTAGTTCGGAGAGGGCAACCGACCTACGAGCAGTACTTC
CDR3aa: CASSLVRRGQPTYEQYF

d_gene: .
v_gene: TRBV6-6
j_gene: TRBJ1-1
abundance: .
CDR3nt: TGTGCCAGCGTCCGGGAGAAATCGACTGAAGCTTTCTTT
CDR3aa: CASVREKSTEAFF

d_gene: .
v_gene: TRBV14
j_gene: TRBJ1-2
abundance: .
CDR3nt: TGTGCCAGCAGCCAAGCGGCAGGGTCCTATGGCTACACCTTC
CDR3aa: CASSQAAGSYGYTF

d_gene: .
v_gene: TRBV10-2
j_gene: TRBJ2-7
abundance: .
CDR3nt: TGCGCTAGCAGACAGGCCTACGAGCAGTACTTC
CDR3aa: CASRQAYEQYF

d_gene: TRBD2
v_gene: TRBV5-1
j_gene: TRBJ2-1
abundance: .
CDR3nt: TGCGCCAGCAGCCTGACTAGTGGGACTAGCGGGACCTACAATGAGCAGTTCTTC
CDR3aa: CASSLTSGTSGTYNEQFF

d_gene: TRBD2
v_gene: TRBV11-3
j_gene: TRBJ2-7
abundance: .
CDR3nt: TGTGCCAGCAGCGGAACTAGCGGGGGGACCTACGAGCAGTACTTC
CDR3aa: CASSGTSGGTYEQYF

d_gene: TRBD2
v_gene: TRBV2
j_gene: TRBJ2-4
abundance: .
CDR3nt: TGTGCCAGCGGACTAGCGGGAAACATTCAGTACTTC
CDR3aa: CASGLAGNIQYF

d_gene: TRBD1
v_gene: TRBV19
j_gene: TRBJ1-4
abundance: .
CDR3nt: TGTGCCAGTAGTATCGGACAGGGAACTAATGAAAAACTGTTTTTT
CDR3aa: CASSIGQGTNEKLFF

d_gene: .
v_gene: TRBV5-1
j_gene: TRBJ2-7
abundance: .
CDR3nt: TGCGCCAGCAGCTTGGCCGGGGATCCGGAGCAGTACTTC
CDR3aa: CASSLAGDPEQYF

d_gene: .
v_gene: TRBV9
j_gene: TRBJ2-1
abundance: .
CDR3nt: TGTGCCAGCAGCTGGGGGGACAATGAGCAGTTCTTC
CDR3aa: CASSWGDNEQFF

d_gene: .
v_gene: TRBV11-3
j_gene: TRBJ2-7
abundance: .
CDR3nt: TGTGCCAGCAGCTTAATGCAGGGCAACGAGCAGTACTTC
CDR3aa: CASSLMQGNEQYF

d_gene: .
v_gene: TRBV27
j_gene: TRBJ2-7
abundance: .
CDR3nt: TGTGCCAGCAGTACCCTAGTATCCGGGACGGGGGTCTACGAGCAGTACTTC
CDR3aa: CASSTLVSGTGVYEQYF

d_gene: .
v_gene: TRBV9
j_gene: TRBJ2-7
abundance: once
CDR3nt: TGTGCCAGCAGCCCCCTCCCACAGGGATCCTACGAGCAGTACTTC
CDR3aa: CASSPLPQGSYEQYF

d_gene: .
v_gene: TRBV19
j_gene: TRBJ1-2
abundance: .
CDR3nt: TGTGCCAGTCATAATACAGGGATAGGCGGTGGCTACACCTTC
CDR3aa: CASHNTGIGGGYTF

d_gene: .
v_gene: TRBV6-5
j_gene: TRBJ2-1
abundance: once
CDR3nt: TGTGCCAGCAGTTACTCGGGGGCGCCCCAGGATGAGCAGTTCTTC
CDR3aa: CASSYSGAPQDEQFF

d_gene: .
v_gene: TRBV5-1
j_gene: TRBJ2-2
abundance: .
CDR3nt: TGCGCCAGCAGCTTGAGAGTGACGAACACCGGGGAGCTGTTTTTT
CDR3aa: CASSLRVTNTGELFF

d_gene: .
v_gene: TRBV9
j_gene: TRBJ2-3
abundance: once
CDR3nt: TGTGCCAGCGGGTCGGCGGCGAAGGGGGATACGCAGTATTTT
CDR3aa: CASGSAAKGDTQYF

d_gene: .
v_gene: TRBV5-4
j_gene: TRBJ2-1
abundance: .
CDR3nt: TGTGCCAGCAGCTTTGGTGGAGGTGAGCAGTTCTTC
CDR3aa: CASSFGGGEQFF

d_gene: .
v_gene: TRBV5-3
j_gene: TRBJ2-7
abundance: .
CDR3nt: TGTGCCAGGCCTTGGGGGGAGTCCGACGAGCAGTACTTC
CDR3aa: CARPWGESDEQYF

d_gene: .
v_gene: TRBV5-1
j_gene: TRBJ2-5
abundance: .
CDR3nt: TGCGCCAGCAGCTCGGCAGACAGATTCCAAGAGACCCAGTACTTC
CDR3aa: CASSSADRFQETQYF

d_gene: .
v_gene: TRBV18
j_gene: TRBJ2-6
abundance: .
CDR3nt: TGTGCCAGCTCACCACCAGGTGGGACACTCGGGGCCAACGTCCTGACTTTC
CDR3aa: CASSPPGGTLGANVLTF

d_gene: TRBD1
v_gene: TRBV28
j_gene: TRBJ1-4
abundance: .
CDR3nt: TGTGCCAGCAGTGGCCGGGACAGGCCTGAAAAACTGTTTTTT
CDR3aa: CASSGRDRPEKLFF

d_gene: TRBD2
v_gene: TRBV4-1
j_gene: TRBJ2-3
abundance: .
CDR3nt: TGCGCCAGCAGCTACCCAGGGAGGGCGGATACGCAGTATTTT
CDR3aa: CASSYPGRADTQYF

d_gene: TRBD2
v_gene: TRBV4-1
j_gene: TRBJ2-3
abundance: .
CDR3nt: TGCGCCAGCAGTCGAATCCCTAGCGGCCCCCGGGATACGCAGTATTTT
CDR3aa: CASSRIPSGPRDTQYF

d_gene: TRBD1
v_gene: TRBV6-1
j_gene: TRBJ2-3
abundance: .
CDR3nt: TGTGCCAGCAGTGAGCGGGACAGGGTCACAGATACGCAGTATTTT
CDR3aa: CASSERDRVTDTQYF

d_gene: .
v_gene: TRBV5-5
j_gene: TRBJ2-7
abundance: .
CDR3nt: TGTGCCAGCAGCTCCGGGGTCCTTCTTTCCTACGAGCAGTACTTC
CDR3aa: CASSSGVLLSYEQYF

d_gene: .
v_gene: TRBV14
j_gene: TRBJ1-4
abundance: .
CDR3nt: TGTGCCAGCTGCCGGGCCCTAAATGAAAAACTGTTTTTT
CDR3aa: CASCRALNEKLFF

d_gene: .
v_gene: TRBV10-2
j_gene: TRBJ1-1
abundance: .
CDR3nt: TGCGCCAGCAGTTCGGGGGGAGCTGAAGCTTTCTTT
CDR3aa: CASSSGGAEAFF

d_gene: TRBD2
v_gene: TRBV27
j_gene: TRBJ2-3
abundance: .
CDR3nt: TGTGCCAGCAGTTTACTCCCCCGGCCTAGTAGCGGGAGCAAAGATACGCAGTATTTT
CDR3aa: CASSLLPRPSSGSKDTQYF

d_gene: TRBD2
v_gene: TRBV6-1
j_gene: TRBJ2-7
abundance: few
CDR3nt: TGTGCCAGCAGTGAACTAGCGGGGGCAAACTACGAGCAGTACTTC
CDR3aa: CASSELAGANYEQYF

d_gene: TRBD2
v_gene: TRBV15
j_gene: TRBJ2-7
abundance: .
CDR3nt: TGTGCCACCAGCAGAGGGGGACTAAACGACCTAGCCTACGAGCAGTACTTC
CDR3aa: CATSRGGLNDLAYEQYF

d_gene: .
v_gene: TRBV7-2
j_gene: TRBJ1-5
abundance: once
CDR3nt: TGTGCCAGCAGCCCCGGGGGGGGGAGCAATCAGCCCCAGCATTTT
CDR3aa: CASSPGGGSNQPQHF

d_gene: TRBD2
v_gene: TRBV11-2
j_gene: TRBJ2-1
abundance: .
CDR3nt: TGTGCCAGCAGCTTATCCCCTAGCGGGGCCTACAATGAGCAGTTCTTC
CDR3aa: CASSLSPSGAYNEQFF

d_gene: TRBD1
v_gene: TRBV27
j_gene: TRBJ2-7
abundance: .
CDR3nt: TGTGCCAGCAGTTTAGGGGACAGGGACTACGAGCAGTACTTC
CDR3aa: CASSLGDRDYEQYF

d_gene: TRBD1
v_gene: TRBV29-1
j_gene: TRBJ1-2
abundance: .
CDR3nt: TGCAGCGTTCGGGTCCCGAGGGGACAGGGGAAGTGGGGCTACACCTTC
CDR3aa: CSVRVPRGQGKWGYTF

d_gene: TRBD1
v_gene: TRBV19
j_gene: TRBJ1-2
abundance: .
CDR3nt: TGTCCCTACCCGGGGACAGGGGGAGAAGCGCCCACCCGATGCTATGGCTACACCTTC
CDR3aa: CPYPGTGGEAPTRCYGYTF

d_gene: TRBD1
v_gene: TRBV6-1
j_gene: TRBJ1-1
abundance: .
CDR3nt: TGTGCCAGCAGTGGACTCGAACAGGGGGCGCACACTGAAGCTTTCTTT
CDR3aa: CASSGLEQGAHTEAFF

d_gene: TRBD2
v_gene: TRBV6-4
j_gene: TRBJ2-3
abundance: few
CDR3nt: TGTGCCAGCAGTCGGACTAGCGGGGGGTCAGATACGCAGTATTTT
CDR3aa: CASSRTSGGSDTQYF

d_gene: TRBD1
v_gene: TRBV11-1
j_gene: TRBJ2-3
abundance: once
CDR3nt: TGTGCCAGCAGCTTAGTGGGACAGCCTAGAGATACGCAGTATTTT
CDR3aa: CASSLVGQPRDTQYF

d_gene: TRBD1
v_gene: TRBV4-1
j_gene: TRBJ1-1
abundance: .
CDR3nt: TGCGCCAGCAGCCAAGTCGGGACAGTTCCTCCCACTGAAGCTTTCTTT
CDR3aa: CASSQVGTVPPTEAFF

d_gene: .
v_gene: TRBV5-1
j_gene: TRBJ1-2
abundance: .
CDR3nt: TGCGCCAGCAGCTCCACAGGGAATCGAGGCTACACCTTC
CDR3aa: CASSSTGNRGYTF

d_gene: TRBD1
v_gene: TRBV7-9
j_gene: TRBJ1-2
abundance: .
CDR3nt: TGTGCCAGCAGCTTAGTCGGGACAGGTTATGGCTACACCTTC
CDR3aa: CASSLVGTGYGYTF

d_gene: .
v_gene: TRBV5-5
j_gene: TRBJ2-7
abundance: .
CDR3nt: TGTGCCAGCAGCCGGTCCTACGAGCAGTACTTC
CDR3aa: CASSRSYEQYF